The clone carrying this TCR beta chain occurred a few times. Its antigen is unidentified. These data originate in a study of shared clonotypes between healthy human individuals. Study in general: The cohort had two women and three men, ages 18 to 49. Broader study findings: Naive CD4 clonotypes were shared across several donors at 5% to 6%. Clonotype sharing among donors, it was expected, would be affected by sequencing depth.

Subsets obtained from CD4+ cells comprised CD45RA+ naive and CD45RA-negative memory cells. There are 16 residues in the CDR3. The germline CDR1 and CDR2 sequences are SGHTA and FQGNSA. Trimming took 5 bases from V and 8 from J; bases not matched to a gene: 17. The method was immunoSEQ multiplex PCR; TCRdb's version includes in-frame clones alone and lacks a portion of them. The repertoire includes 2 million to 3 million clones, roughly 93% of them detected once, and roughly 0.36% sits in the top ten. Sequencing was done on a sample of naive CD4+ T cells from PBMCs. Subset in this sample: CD45RA+ positively selected. The sequence derives from a man aged 18 to 29 in good health. Some clones in this sample may be carry-over from other donors' samples. The chain recombines TRBV7-2 with TRBJ1-2; 7 positions match TRBD1. The CDR3 DNA follows: TGTGCCAGCAGCCCCCAGGTCCCAGGGGGAGGTGGGGGCTACACCTTC. Its translation is CASSPQVPGGGGGYTF.